The rows below give T cell receptor beta chains drawn from one sample of a study of T cell repertoires in cytomegalovirus infection. TCRdb reanalysed the reads using MiXCR and keeps one entry per CDR3 protein. Among about 890,000 distinct CDR3 sequences, roughly 30% were seen once, and the ten largest hold more than 12%. These receptors' antigens are unknown. The material sequenced was cultured CD8+ T cells from PBMCs, taken from culture after CMV antigen stimulation. Receptors were obtained from a human donor in good health (CMV status not recorded). Some clones in this sample may be carry-over from other donors' samples. Both conserved end residues are part of each CDR3. A D gene is named only where the DNA matches it firmly. The size field is filled for only some rows; it gives once, few, many or a size class.

j_call | d_call | v_call | clone_size | cdr3_aa | cdr3_nt
TRBJ2-7 | TRBD2 | TRBV10-3 | many | CAIASGGAYEQYF | TGTGCCATCGCCAGCGGGGGGGCCTACGAGCAGTACTTC
TRBJ2-4 | TRBD1 | TRBV4-2 | few | CASSQEKGDRGNIQYF | TGTGCCAGTAGCCAAGAAAAAGGGGACAGAGGAAACATTCAGTACTTC
TRBJ2-3 | TRBD2 | TRBV27 | few | CASSSQGTSGATDTQYF | TGTGCCAGCAGTTCCCAAGGGACTAGCGGGGCCACAGATACGCAGTATTTT
TRBJ2-1 | TRBD2 | TRBV7-9 | - | CASSPIAGPYNEQFF | TGTGCCAGCAGCCCTATAGCGGGTCCCTACAATGAGCAGTTCTTC
TRBJ1-2 | - | TRBV12-3/TRBV12-4 | - | CASSLDLGHLNYGYTF | TGTGCCAGCAGTTTAGATCTGGGACACTTAAACTATGGCTACACCTTC
TRBJ1-2 | TRBD1 | TRBV6-5 | few | CAASGQGVLLSGYTF | TGTGCCGCCTCGGGACAGGGGGTCCTTCTATCCGGCTACACCTTC
TRBJ1-2 | TRBD1 | TRBV12-3/TRBV12-4 | few | CASSSIWDRRDYGYTF | TGTGCCAGCAGTTCGATTTGGGACAGACGAGACTATGGCTACACCTTC
TRBJ1-3 | - | TRBV2 | - | CASSDWGRSGNTIYF | TGTGCCAGCAGTGATTGGGGCCGCTCTGGAAACACCATATATTTT
TRBJ2-7 | - | TRBV7-6 | - | CAIRTDTYEQYF | TGTGCCATTAGAACAGATACCTACGAGCAGTACTTC
TRBJ1-2 | - | TRBV10-3 | - | CAIPDSDSRGYTF | TGTGCCATCCCTGACTCGGACAGCCGTGGCTACACCTTC
TRBJ2-3 | - | TRBV3-1 | - | CASSQDFLAGDTQYF | TGTGCCAGCAGCCAAGATTTCCTAGCTGGAGATACGCAGTATTTT
TRBJ1-5 | - | TRBV7-6 | few | CASSLGWVDSRSNQPQHF | TGTGCCAGCAGCTTAGGGTGGGTTGACAGCCGTAGCAATCAGCCCCAGCATTTT
TRBJ2-2 | - | TRBV12-3/TRBV12-4 | few | CASSSGPELFF | TGTGCCAGCAGTTCCGGGCCAGAGCTGTTTTTT
TRBJ1-6 | - | TRBV6-5 | many | CASKPGTSESYNSPLHF | TGTGCCAGCAAACCCGGTACCTCAGAGTCCTATAATTCACCCCTCCACTTT
TRBJ2-2 | TRBD1 | TRBV4-1 | few | CASSLHGTGGERELFF | TGCGCCAGCAGCCTCCACGGGACAGGGGGCGAACGGGAGCTGTTTTTT
TRBJ2-3 | TRBD1 | TRBV7-9 | few | CASSSGQQGSTDTQYF | TGTGCCAGCAGCTCGGGACAGCAAGGGAGCACAGATACGCAGTATTTT
TRBJ1-6 | TRBD1 | TRBV7-8 | - | CASSLEGQHNSPLHF | TGTGCCAGCAGCTTAGAGGGACAGCATAATTCACCCCTCCACTTT
TRBJ1-1 | TRBD1 | TRBV9 | few | CASSAPDRGNTEAFF | TGTGCCAGCAGCGCCCCGGACAGGGGGAACACTGAAGCTTTCTTT
TRBJ2-1 | - | TRBV7-3 | - | CASSFQDGLNEQFF | TGTGCCAGCAGCTTCCAGGACGGACTCAATGAGCAGTTCTTC
TRBJ2-1 | - | TRBV7-9 | - | CASSHPGQGGLGADDMESYNEQFF | TGTGCCAGCAGCCACCCTGGACAGGGAGGGTTAGGGGCGGATGATATGGAGTCTTACAATGAGCAGTTCTTC
TRBJ1-1 | - | TRBV5-4 | - | CASSVLTWPMNTEAFF | TGTGCCAGCAGCGTTCTGACTTGGCCAATGAACACTGAAGCTTTCTTT
TRBJ1-1 | - | TRBV3-1 | - | CASRPTGKTEAFF | TGTGCCAGCAGACCTACAGGGAAGACTGAAGCTTTCTTT
TRBJ2-5 | TRBD2 | TRBV7-8 | many | CASSIGGDWVETQYF | TGTGCCAGCAGCATCGGGGGGGACTGGGTAGAGACCCAGTACTTC